This T cell receptor (beta chain) was found in a study of STAT5B mutations in CD4+ large granular lymphocyte leukemia. Study observations and caveats: Main leukemic clonotypes were patient-specific, but roughly 23% appeared at low frequency elsewhere.

V lost 7 bases and J 8 bases, leaving 18 bases between the germline ends. CDR3 size: 15 residues. Germline V gene sequence: CDR1 MNHEY, CDR2 SVGAGI. Clones were read by immunoSEQ multiplex PCR, and TCRdb kept only the in-frame ones, dropping some. The table has over 45,000 clones, 55% to 75% seen once. A remark on this clone: What it recognizes is unknown.

The TCR comes from a human donor in good health. The gene calls are TRBV6-5 and TRBJ1-6; possible D gene TRBD1, 5 bases. The specimen sequenced was CD4+ T cells from blood buffy coats. CDR3 region: CASTPGVLFHSPLHF. DNA of the CDR3: TGTGCCAGCACACCGGGGGTCTTATTTCATTCACCCCTCCACTTT.